The T cell receptor beta chain described here comes from a study of technical replicates of blood from several donors. Method: immunoSEQ multiplex PCR; TCRdb's copy keeps in-frame clones and lacks some. The table includes under 15,000 clones, roughly 77% detected once. V gave up 3 bases and J gave up 3 bases, with 8 bases separating them. The CDR3 is 14 amino acids. Per the germline V gene, CDR1 is KGHSH and CDR2 is LQKENI. The sample was PBMCs. The chain is built from TRBV18 and TRBJ1-4; D gene ambiguous. The clonotype comes from a human donor in good health. The CDR3 coding sequence is TGTGCCAGCTCACCCACAATTTCTAATGAAAAACTGTTTTTT. It yields the protein CASSPTISNEKLFF.